What follows describes a single T cell receptor beta chain. Antigen unknown. This sample stems from a study of identifying expanded T cells in peripheral blood. TCRdb's copy holds only in-frame clones and misses some; the assay was immunoSEQ multiplex PCR. The sample contains approximately 130,000 clones, more than 75% of which appear only once. The study's findings and limits: Technical replicates showed around 1.2 changed clones; around two weeks 15 to 20; four weeks 19. Two-week clone count variance significantly increased as total template count grew.

No infections or other immune events were documented during collection. Sequencing used blood. This receptor was taken from a person aged 18 to 75 in good health.

Here the CDR3 reads CASSLALGAATDTQYF. CDR3 coding DNA: TGTGCCAGCAGCTTAGCGCTGGGCGCGGCCACAGATACGCAGTATTTT. This rearrangement joins TRBV7-9 to TRBJ2-3, with D hard to call. The CDR3 sequence is 16 residues long. The ends were cut back, 0 bases at V and 2 bases at J, with 12 bases in the middle. Germline V gene sequence: CDR1 SEHNR, CDR2 FQNEAQ (reference sequence).